Included here is one TCR beta chain sequence, with context. Data came from immunoSEQ multiplex PCR; TCRdb stores just in-frame clones and leaves some out. Of under 150,000 clones listed, roughly nine tenths are singletons. The sample is drawn from a study of T cell responses to AZD1222 COVID-19 vaccine. The length of the CDR3 is 21 residues. The sequence was obtained from an adult in good health. The V gene is TRBV21-1, the J gene TRBJ2-1; the table's TRBD2 call for D was not verified on the DNA. TRBV21-1 is deemed a pseudogene. This specimen was peripheral blood, taken on day 0 of AZD1222 vaccination. The CDR3 region is CASSKTQDGRGTSGRVNEQFF. The CDR3 nucleotides read TGTGCCAGCAGCAAAACTCAGGATGGCAGAGGGACTAGCGGGAGGGTCAATGAGCAGTTCTTC.